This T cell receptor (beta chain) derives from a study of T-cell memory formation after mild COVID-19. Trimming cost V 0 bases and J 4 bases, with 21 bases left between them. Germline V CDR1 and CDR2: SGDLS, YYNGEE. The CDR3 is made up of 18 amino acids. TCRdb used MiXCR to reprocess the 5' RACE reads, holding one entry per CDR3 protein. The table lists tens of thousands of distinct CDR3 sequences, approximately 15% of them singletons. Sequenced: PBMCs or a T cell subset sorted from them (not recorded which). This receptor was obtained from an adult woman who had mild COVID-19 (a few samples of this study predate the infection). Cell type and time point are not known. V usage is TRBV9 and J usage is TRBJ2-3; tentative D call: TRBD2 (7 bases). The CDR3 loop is CASSVAVLEGGPPDTQYF. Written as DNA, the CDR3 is TGTGCCAGCAGCGTAGCCGTTTTGGAGGGGGGGCCCCCAGATACGCAGTATTTT.